This section outlines one T cell receptor beta chain sequence together with its context. Its target is not known. The sample comes from a study of shared clonotypes between healthy human individuals. Study at large: The plates for each donor numbered three CD4 naive, three CD4 memory, two CD8 naive and one CD8 memory. Notes on the study in general: Incompleteness in sorted-subset sequencing, despite large depth, was shown by rarefaction.

Combining CD45RO+ cells with CCR7-negative CD45RA+ TemRA cells gave CD8 memory. Clones were sequenced by immunoSEQ multiplex PCR, and TCRdb holds only the in-frame ones, with some missing. The sample lists around 690,000 clones; around 90% were seen once. The origin of this receptor is a man between 18 and 35 years old in good health. Some clones in this sample may be carry-over from other donors' samples. Input material: memory CD8+ T cells from PBMCs. Subset given: CD45RO+ cells pooled with CCR7-negative TemRA cells.

CDR3 DNA sequence: TGTGCCTGGAGTGCCCCGTCTAGCGGGGGCTACAATGAGCAGTTCTTC. Its protein product is CAWSAPSSGGYNEQFF. This chain uses TRBV30 with TRBJ2-1, with 10 positions matching TRBD2. The V gene's germline CDR1 is GTSNPN and CDR2 SVGIG (reference sequence). Germline trimming cut 1 base from V and 3 bases from J; bases unmatched to any gene: 6. The CDR3 is 16 amino acids.